This T cell receptor beta chain was sequenced in a study of beta chain features in type 1 diabetes listed by TCRdb under 2018. Some background on the complete study: No differences in mean age, gender distribution, total cell number or subset yield were found between patients and healthy donors. A total of roughly 100 million sorted cells were examined across all samples, and a strong correlation was observed between cell number per subset and RNA yield. Naive and central memory subsets were obtained from all 30 or so donors, but regulatory and stem cell-like memory subsets were isolated from only 8 patients and roughly eight healthy donors. In the study, TCRB repertoires of sorted circulating CD4+ T cell subsets from recently diagnosed type 1 diabetes patients were compared with those of matched healthy donors. What the authors observed across the whole study: Because cDNA rather than genomic DNA was sequenced, highly expressing activated cells could have been over-represented, although no difference in activation and CD3 levels was found between groups. At VDJ recombination sites, type 1 diabetes patients had fewer insertions and more deleted nucleotides, which implies abnormalities in thymic rearrangement. In all four CD4+ subsets, TCRB CDR3 length was moderately but significantly shorter in type 1 diabetes patients. Naive, central memory and regulatory TCRB repertoires appeared to be more alike among patients than among healthy donors. Shorter templates might have been favored by PCR, but patient and control samples were amplified and corrected together, so both groups would have been affected equally by any skew. Only small numbers of individuals were included in the HLA sub-analyses, which left unresolved whether HLA type had any influence on TCRB rearrangement.

All of the isolated RNA was reverse transcribed with the High Capacity cDNA Reverse Transcription Kit, so expressed TCRB transcripts were sequenced. Deep immunoSEQ sequencing was applied to naive, central memory and regulatory T cell samples, giving an average of about 3.57 million total reads per sample. Sorted cells were lysed in RLT buffer, and RNA was extracted using DNase-treated RNeasy Micro or Mini kits according to cell number. Each cell subset was processed on its own to prevent cross-contamination, while patient and healthy donor samples were processed together. The immunoSEQ multiplex PCR was used to amplify TCRB sequences from cDNA, yielding 87-bp fragments that span the CDR3 region. Amplicons were sequenced on the Illumina HiSeq platform. The original pipeline was this. Synthetic template baselines were used to correct PCR bias computationally, reads within Hamming distance 2 were collapsed together, and singletons that could not be merged were discarded. By aligning reads against IMGT, V, D and J genes, CDR3 length, and insertions or deletions at six rearrangement sites were assigned. Within each subset, clonotype counts were normalized to the number of sorted cells before true diversity and Gini coefficients were calculated with the tcR R package. The overlap coefficient, calculated on TCRB nucleotide sequences, was used to quantify repertoire sharing. Out-of-frame TCRB sequences from naive cells were analyzed as a proxy for the pre-selection repertoire. This is the immuneACCESS table as TCRdb keeps it, with only in-frame sequences that have V and J called. A part of the clones is gone; compared with another copy, unresolved V genes explain less than half, and the rest is unexplained. The DNA gave D and trimming, while V, J and clone size come from that table. The sample profile shows approximately 270,000 clones; 13% to 15% of them were found once. More than 0.015% of the sample is taken by the ten largest.

The germline V gene supplies CDR1 MDHEN and CDR2 SYDVKM. The CDR3 holds 13 amino acids from the cysteine to the phenylalanine. Only the CDR3 portion is preserved as DNA: 39 bases, with reading frame beginning at the first base. V sheds 5 bases and J sheds 9 bases, leaving 15 bases between their ends. A single peripheral blood draw of roughly 0.11 L on average was collected from each donor into heparinised tubes. Naive, central memory, regulatory and stem cell-like memory CD4+ T cells were sorted on a BD FACSAria II using a panel including CD45RO, CCR7, CD25, CD127, CD95 and CD27. Purity was above 98% for every sorted population. PBMCs were isolated right away by Lymphoprep density gradient centrifugation and were stained directly, without culture. So that batch effects would be minimized, each experiment stained and sorted samples in pairs, pairing one healthy donor with one patient. Worth noting for this clone: The antigen it binds to is not known. No base qualities exist here, and no much larger clone lies one base off it.

Material: naive CD4+ T cells from blood. The cell subset or site label, read with the paper, signifies: true naive CD4+ T cells. The clonotype comes from a man aged 25-45 years with type 1 diabetes. Recombination linked TRBV28 to TRBJ2-3, with TRBD2 tentatively as D gene (6 bases match). The nucleotide sequence reads TGTGCCAGCAGTACCCCCGGGGGTGAAACGCAGTATTTT. The encoded protein is CASSTPGGETQYF.